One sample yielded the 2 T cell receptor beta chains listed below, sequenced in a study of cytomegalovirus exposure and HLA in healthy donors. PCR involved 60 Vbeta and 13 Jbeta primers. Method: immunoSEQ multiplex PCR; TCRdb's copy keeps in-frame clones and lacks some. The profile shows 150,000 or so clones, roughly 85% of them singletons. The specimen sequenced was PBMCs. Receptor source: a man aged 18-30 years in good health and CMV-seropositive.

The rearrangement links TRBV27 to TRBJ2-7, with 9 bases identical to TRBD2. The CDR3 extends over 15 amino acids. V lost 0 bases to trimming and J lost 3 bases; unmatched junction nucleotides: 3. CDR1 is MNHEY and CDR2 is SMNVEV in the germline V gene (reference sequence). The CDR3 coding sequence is TGTGCCAGCAGTTTATCCCTAGCGGGGCACTACGAGCAGTACTTC. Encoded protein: CASSLSLAGHYEQYF.

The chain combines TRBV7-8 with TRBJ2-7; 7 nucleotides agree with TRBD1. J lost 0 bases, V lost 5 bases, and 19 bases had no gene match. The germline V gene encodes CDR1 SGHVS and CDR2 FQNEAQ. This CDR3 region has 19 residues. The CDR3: CASSPYTGRDRRSSYEQYF. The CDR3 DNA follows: TGTGCCAGCAGCCCATACACGGGCCGGGACAGAAGATCCTCCTACGAGCAGTACTTC.